The sequence of this T cell receptor (beta chain) was determined in a study of T-cell memory formation after mild COVID-19. Study-wide results and caveats: Later expanders leaned CD4+, whereas day 15 to 85 contracting clones were balanced CD4/CD8. Memory sampled before infection contained some responding clones, suggesting cross-reactive memory joined. For contracting clones, CD4+ ones sat mainly in CM and EM, CD8+ in EMRA.

MiXCR was run by TCRdb on the 5' RACE reads, yielding one entry per CDR3 protein. The sample has 150,000 to 200,000 distinct CDR3 sequences; roughly 17% are singletons. CDR3 length equals 16 residues. CDR1 is LGHDT and CDR2 is YNNKEL in the germline V gene (reference sequence). Between the trimmed V and J ends, which lost 1 base and 8 bases, there was a span of 19 bases. About this clonotype itself: Its antigen is undetermined.

Input material: PBMCs or a T cell subset sorted from them (not recorded which). This chain links TRBV3-1 with TRBJ2-3, with a possible D match to TRBD2 (6 bases). This TCR was sampled from an adult woman who had mild COVID-19 (a few samples of this study predate the infection). Cell type and time point are not known. CDR3 loop: CASSQVGGKLVGTQYF. CDR3 bases: TGTGCCAGCAGCCAAGTTGGCGGGAAATTAGTGGGTACGCAGTATTTT.